This entry is about one TCR beta chain. The sample belongs to a study of control samples from healthy donors and cancer patients. CDR1 is SGHVS and CDR2 is FQNEAQ in the germline V gene. This CDR3 has 15 amino acids. Trimming removed 1 base from V and 4 bases from J; junction bases left unmatched: 5. Sequenced by immunoSEQ multiplex PCR; TCRdb stores in-frame clones only, minus some. The top ten hold roughly 15% of the sample, which has approximately 120,000 clones, more than 85% seen once. Sequenced input: blood. This clonotype was obtained from a woman aged 50 to 60 in good health. V is TRBV7-8 and J is TRBJ2-7; 9 bases fit TRBD2. The CDR3 region has the DNA TGTGCCAGCAGCTTAGGTCCTAGCGGGATTTACGAGCAGTACGTC. This encodes CASSLGPSGIYEQYV.